A single TCR beta chain is shown here with its context. This clonotype showed up just a few times. It lacks a known antigen. Base qualities are missing; no much larger clone stands one base away. This entry belongs to a study of T cells in Graves' hyperthyroidism and ophthalmopathy (dated by TCRdb to between 2018 and 2021). As for the study more broadly: Peripheral blood samples were taken at the time of initial diagnosis, prior to any treatment. Thyroid tissue and blood T-cell repertoires from several Graves' hyperthyroidism patients were also compared in the study. Whether ophthalmopathy could be predicted prospectively was tested in an independent validation cohort made up of 18 to 20 hyperthyroidism patients plus 17 patients who later progressed to ophthalmopathy. For training and testing, the 80 to 100 patients in the discovery cohort were randomly divided in a 7:3 ratio. The paper describes TCR Vbeta CDR3 sequencing of some 130 peripheral blood samples, made up of some 40 ophthalmopathy patients, roughly 80 hyperthyroidism patients and roughly 17 progressor patients. To identify distinguishing TCR V-J signatures, a discovery cohort of about 100 patients was used, comprising 40 to 45 with Graves' ophthalmopathy and around 60 with stable Graves' hyperthyroidism. Following sampling, methimazole starting at 30 mg daily was given to hyperthyroidism patients, and high-dose intravenous methylprednisolone was given to ophthalmopathy patients.

V ends up 4 bases short and J 8 bases short, with an unmatched junction base count of 11. Taken from the germline V gene (reference sequence), the CDR1 and CDR2 loops are LNHDA and SQIVND. There are 16 amino acids in the CDR3, from cysteine to phenylalanine inclusive. The read is trimmed to its CDR3 DNA, 48 bases read in frame from base 1. Hyperthyroidism patients were newly diagnosed, had a disease duration of under 2 months, and were aged 18 to 65 years. Exclusion was applied to patients with uncontrolled infections, other autoimmune diseases, pregnancy or lactation. Diagnoses relied on clinical symptoms, serum thyroxine and TRAb, thyroid ultrasound and orbital computed tomography. For progressor patients, blood was drawn at the first diagnosis of hyperthyroidism, before any ophthalmopathy symptoms had appeared. PBMCs were separated from roughly 9.3 ml of fresh peripheral blood using Ficoll-Paque density gradient centrifugation. Progressor patients were defined as those initially diagnosed with Graves' hyperthyroidism in whom ophthalmopathy developed during follow-up. Total RNA was extracted with Trizol reagent, and quality was checked on an Agilent 2100 Bioanalyzer.

TCR beta CDR3 regions were amplified from RNA transcripts. A first-round RT-PCR of the TCR CDR3 used the HTBI primer set with the Qiagen OneStep RT-PCR kit. A second multiplex PCR round built the libraries, followed by size selection and purification. Libraries were sequenced paired-end with 100 bp reads on an Illumina HiSeq2000. Processing in the source paper ran as follows. SOAPnuke was used to process the raw data, removing reads that contained adapters or uncalled bases, had a mean Phred below 15, or lacked an exact match to the constant primer or identifier. COPE v1.2.5 was used to merge the high-quality paired reads, and each unique nucleotide sequence was defined as a clonotype. MiTCR v1.1 was used to align clonotypes to the IMGT TRBV, TRBD and TRBJ reference segments. The analysis included only V-J combinations with a frequency above 0.0001, which together covered more than 98% of the repertoires. The TCS score was defined as F50 (clonal expansion) divided by E x V (chaos), with BLOSUM62-based TCRdist calculated between CDR3 peptides within each V-J. Welch's t-statistics and random forest reduced 500 to 550 V-J features to roughly 13, which were used in a naive Bayes classifier (R e1071). The public reads were quality trimmed at Q25 with fastp and then assembled into clones with MiXCR by TCRdb, keeping productive beta chains. Each CDR3 protein gets just one entry, which takes the most common genes and DNA from the rows behind it. The V and J calls reflect TCRdb's pipeline rather than the authors' work. This sample has some 150,000 distinct CDR3 sequences in its table, and 22% of those were observed once. The ten most abundant clones make up 60% to 80% of the sample.

The paper's findings and limits, for the study overall: Most expanded thyroid clonotypes (frequency above 0.001) were also detected in blood, a finding suggesting that blood repertoires may reflect thyroid immune responses. No statistical method was used to fix the sample size in advance, and group allocation was not hidden from the investigators. In validation, the model predicted progression to ophthalmopathy with 65% to 71% sensitivity and roughly 72% specificity, a median of about 6 months before onset. Ophthalmopathy was separated from stable hyperthyroidism by a 13 V-J signature model, with just over 85% sensitivity and approximately 81% specificity obtained in cross-validation and 80%/75% obtained in testing.

This chain joins TRBV19 to TRBJ1-5, with TRBD1 matching 10 junction bases. The sequence was obtained from a woman aged 45-59 years with Graves' hyperthyroidism that later progressed to Graves' ophthalmopathy. Sequenced sample: blood. The nucleotide sequence is TGTGCCAGTAGTACCAAGACAGGGGGCCTCTCTGAGCCCCAGCATTTT. Its coded protein is CASSTKTGGLSEPQHF.